This T cell receptor beta chain derives from a study of regulatory T cells in long-lasting Graves disease. This clonotype was picked up many times. Antigen unknown. Study-wide results and limits: Study of thyroid tissue was not done, with only peripheral blood studied. Preferential use of TRBV28, TRBJ1-2 and TRBJ2-5 was seen in persistent disease.

Arm-PCR of CDR3 regions with iRepertoire HTBI primers generated TCR beta libraries. TCRdb reanalysed the multiplex PCR reads using MiXCR and keeps one entry per CDR3 protein. The top ten hold more than 10% of the sample, which has around 450,000 distinct CDR3 sequences, 15% to 20% seen once. V lost 3 bases and J lost 0, with 18 bases in between. The CDR3 spans 18 residues. The germline V gene encodes CDR1 MDHEN and CDR2 SYDVKM. Described time point: newly diagnosed GD, antithyroid drugs for less than 3 months. The authors made the TCR library using RNA they extracted from PBMCs. A roughly 8.6-milliliter sample of peripheral blood was drawn into EDTA tubes. These data also formed part of another study, on T cells in Graves' hyperthyroidism and ophthalmopathy.

Material: peripheral blood mononuclear cells (PBMCs), obtained at new diagnosis, from a patient treated with antithyroid drugs. This rearrangement joins TRBV28 to TRBJ1-5; D is undetermined. This clonotype was obtained from a man aged 40-55 years with Graves disease. Written as DNA, the CDR3 is TGTGCCAGCAGTTTTGGGCATGACATTCCCCCTAGCAATCAGCCCCAGCATTTT. It encodes CASSFGHDIPPSNQPQHF.